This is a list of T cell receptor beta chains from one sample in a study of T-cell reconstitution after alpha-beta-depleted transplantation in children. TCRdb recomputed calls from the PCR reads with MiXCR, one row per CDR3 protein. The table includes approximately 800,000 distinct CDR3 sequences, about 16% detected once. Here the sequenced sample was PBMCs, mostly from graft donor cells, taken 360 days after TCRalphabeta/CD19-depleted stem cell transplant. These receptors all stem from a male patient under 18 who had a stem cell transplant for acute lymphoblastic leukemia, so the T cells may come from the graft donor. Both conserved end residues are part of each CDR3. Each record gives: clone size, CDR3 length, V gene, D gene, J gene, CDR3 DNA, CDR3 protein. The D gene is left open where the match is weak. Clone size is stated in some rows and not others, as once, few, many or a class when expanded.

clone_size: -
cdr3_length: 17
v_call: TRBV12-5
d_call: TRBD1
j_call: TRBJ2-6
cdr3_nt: TGTGCTAGTGGTTCGAGACAGGGGCAGTCTGGGGCCAACGTCCTGACTTTC
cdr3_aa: CASGSRQGQSGANVLTF

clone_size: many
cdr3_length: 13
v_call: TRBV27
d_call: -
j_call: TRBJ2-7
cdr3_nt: TGTGCCAGCAGTTCGCAGACTCACTACGAGCAGTACTTC
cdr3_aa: CASSSQTHYEQYF

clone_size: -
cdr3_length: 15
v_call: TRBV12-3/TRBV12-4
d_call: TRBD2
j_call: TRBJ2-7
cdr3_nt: TGTGCCAGCAGTTCACCTATAGCGGGAATTTCCGAGCAGTACTTC
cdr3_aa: CASSSPIAGISEQYF

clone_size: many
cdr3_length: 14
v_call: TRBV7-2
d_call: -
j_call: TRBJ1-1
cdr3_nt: TGTGCCAGCAGCTCGGGCCTCAAGAACACTGAAGCTTTCTTT
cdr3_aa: CASSSGLKNTEAFF

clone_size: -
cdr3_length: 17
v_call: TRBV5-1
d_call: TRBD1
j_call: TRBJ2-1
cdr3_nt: TGCGCCAGCAGCCCGGGAGTGGGACAGGGGCCCCACAATGAGCAGTTCTTC
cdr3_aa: CASSPGVGQGPHNEQFF

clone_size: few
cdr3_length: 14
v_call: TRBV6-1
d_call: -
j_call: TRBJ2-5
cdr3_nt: TGTGCCAGCAGTGCCACCAGGGTGGTAGAGACCCAGTACTTC
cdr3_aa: CASSATRVVETQYF

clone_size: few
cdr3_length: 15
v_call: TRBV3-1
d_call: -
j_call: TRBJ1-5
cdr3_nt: TGTGCCAGCAGCCAAGTCTGGGGGCTTGATCAGCCCCAGCATTTT
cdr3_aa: CASSQVWGLDQPQHF

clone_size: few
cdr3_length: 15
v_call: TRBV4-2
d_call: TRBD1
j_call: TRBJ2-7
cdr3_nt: TGTGCCAGCAGCCAACCCGGGACAGGGGTCCACGAGCAGTACTTC
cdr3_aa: CASSQPGTGVHEQYF

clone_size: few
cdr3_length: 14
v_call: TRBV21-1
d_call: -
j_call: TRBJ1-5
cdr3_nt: TGTGCCAGCAGCAAAAGGGAAAGCAATCAGCCCCAGCATTTT
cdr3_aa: CASSKRESNQPQHF

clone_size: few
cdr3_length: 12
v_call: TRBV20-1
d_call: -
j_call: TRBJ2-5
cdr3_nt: TGCAGTGCTAGACTTGCCGGAGAGACCCAGTACTTC
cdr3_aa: CSARLAGETQYF

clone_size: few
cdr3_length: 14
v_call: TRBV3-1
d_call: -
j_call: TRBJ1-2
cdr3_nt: TGTGCCAGCAGCCAAGATCAACAGAGTTATGGCTACACCTTC
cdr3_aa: CASSQDQQSYGYTF

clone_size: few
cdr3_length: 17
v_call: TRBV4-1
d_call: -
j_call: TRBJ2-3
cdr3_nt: TGCGCCAGCAGCCAAGATTGGATCGGGCTAGCCACAGATACGCAGTATTTT
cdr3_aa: CASSQDWIGLATDTQYF

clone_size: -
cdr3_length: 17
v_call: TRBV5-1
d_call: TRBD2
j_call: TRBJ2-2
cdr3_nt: TGCGCCACCTCCCCGTCACGGACTAGCGGGATTCCCGGGGAGCTGTTTTTT
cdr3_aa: CATSPSRTSGIPGELFF

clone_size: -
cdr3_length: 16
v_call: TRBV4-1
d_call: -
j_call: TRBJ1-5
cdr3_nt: TGCGCCAGCAGCCAAGTTAGGAGGGGAGGATATCAGCCCCAGCATTTT
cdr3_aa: CASSQVRRGGYQPQHF

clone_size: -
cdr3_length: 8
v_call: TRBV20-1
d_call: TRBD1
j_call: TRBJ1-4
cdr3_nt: TGCAGTGCCAGGACAGGAGTTTTT
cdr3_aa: CSARTGVF

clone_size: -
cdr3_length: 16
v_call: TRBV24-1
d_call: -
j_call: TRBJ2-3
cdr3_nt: TGTGCCACCAGTGATACAGCCGGAGCCTCTTGGGATACGCAGTATTTT
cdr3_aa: CATSDTAGASWDTQYF

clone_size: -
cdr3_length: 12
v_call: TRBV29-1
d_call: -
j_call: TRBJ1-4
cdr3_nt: TGCAGCGTTGCCTCAAGATTTGAAAAACTGTTTTTT
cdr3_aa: CSVASRFEKLFF

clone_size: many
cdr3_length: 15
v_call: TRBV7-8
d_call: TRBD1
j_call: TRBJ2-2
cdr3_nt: TGTGCCAGCAGTTGGACAGGGGTGGACACCGGGGAGCTGTTTTTT
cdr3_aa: CASSWTGVDTGELFF

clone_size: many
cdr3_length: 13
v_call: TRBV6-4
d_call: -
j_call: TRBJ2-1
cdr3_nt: TGTGCCAGCAGTCGGGACATCGGCAATGAGCAGTTCTTC
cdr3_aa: CASSRDIGNEQFF

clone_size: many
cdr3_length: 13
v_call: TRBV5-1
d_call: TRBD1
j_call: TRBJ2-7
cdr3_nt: TGCGCCAGCAGCTGGGACAGGGTGTACGAGCAGTACTTC
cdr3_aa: CASSWDRVYEQYF

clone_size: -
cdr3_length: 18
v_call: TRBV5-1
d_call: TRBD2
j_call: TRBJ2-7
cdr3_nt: TGCGCCAGCAGCGCCGCCGGGACTAGCGGGAGAAGCCCCTACGAGCAGTACTTC
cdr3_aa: CASSAAGTSGRSPYEQYF

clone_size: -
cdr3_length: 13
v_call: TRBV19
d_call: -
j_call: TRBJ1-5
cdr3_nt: TGTGCCAGTAGTATCGGCGGGGGGCAGCCCCAGCATTTT
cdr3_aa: CASSIGGGQPQHF

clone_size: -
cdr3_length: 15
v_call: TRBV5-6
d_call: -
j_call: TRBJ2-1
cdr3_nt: TGTGCCAGCAGCTTAACTATCGGGATCCACAATGAGCAGTTCTTC
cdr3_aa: CASSLTIGIHNEQFF

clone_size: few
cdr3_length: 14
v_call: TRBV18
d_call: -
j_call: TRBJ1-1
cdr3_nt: TGTGCCAGCTCAGCCAGGGGAGGGAACACTGAAGCTTTCTTT
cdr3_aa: CASSARGGNTEAFF

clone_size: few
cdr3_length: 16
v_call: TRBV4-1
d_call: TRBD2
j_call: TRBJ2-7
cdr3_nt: TGCGCCAGCAGCCCTTGGACTAGCGGGAGGGCGAACGAGCAGTACTTC
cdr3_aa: CASSPWTSGRANEQYF

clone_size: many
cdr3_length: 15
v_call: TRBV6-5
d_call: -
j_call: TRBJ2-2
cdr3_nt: TGTGCCAGCAGTTACTTGACAGGGAACACCGGGGAGCTGTTTTTT
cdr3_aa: CASSYLTGNTGELFF

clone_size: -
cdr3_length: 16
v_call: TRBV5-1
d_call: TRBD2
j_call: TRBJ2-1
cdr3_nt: TGCGCCAGCAGCTTGGGACTAGCGGCTTACTACAATGAGCAGTTCTTC
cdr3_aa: CASSLGLAAYYNEQFF

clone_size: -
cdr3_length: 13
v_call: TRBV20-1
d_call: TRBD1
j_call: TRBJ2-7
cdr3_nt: TGCAGTGCGTTGACAGGGGCCGCCTACGAGCAGTACTTC
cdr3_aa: CSALTGAAYEQYF

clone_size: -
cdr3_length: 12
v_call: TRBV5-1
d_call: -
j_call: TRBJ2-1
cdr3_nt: TGCGCCAGCAGCTTGAGGACTGATAGGCCGTTCTTC
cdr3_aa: CASSLRTDRPFF

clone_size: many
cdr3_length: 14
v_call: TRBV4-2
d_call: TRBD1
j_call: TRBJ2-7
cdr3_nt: TGTGCCAGCAGCCAAGGACAGGGGAACTACGAGCAGTACTTC
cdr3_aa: CASSQGQGNYEQYF

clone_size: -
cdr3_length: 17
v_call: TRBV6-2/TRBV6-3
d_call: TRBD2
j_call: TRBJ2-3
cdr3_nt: TGTGCCAGCACCCTCGGACTAGCGGGAGGGCCCAGGGATACGCAGTATTTT
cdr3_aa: CASTLGLAGGPRDTQYF

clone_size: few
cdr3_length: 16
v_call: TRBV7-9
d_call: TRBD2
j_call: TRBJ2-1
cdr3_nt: TGTGCCAGCAGCCCGGGACTAGCGATGCAAACGGGGGAGCAGTTCTTC
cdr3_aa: CASSPGLAMQTGEQFF

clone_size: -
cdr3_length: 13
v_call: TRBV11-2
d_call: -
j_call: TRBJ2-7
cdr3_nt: TGTGCCAGCAGCGTGCCAGGGTTCTCCGAGCAGTACTTC
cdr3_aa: CASSVPGFSEQYF

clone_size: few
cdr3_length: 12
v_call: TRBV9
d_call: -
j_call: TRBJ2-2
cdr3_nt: TGTGCCAGCAGTGAAACCACCGGGGAGCTGTTTTTT
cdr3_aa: CASSETTGELFF

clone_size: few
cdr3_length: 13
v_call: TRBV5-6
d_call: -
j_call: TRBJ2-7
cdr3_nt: TGTGCCAGCAGCTCTCAACTAGTAGACGAGCAGTACTTC
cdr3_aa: CASSSQLVDEQYF

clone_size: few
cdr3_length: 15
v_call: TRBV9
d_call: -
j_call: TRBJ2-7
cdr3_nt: TGTGCCAGCAGCGTAGATGTGACTCCGGTTTACGAGCAGTACTTC
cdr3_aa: CASSVDVTPVYEQYF

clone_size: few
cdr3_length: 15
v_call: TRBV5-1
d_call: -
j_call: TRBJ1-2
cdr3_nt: TGCGCCAGCAGCTCCGAGGGGGGCCGGGGGTATGGCTACACCTTC
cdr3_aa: CASSSEGGRGYGYTF

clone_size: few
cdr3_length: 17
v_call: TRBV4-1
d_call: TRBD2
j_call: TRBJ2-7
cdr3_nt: TGCGCCAGCAGCCAAGGGTTGGGACTAGCGGGGTCCTACGAGCAGTACTTC
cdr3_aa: CASSQGLGLAGSYEQYF